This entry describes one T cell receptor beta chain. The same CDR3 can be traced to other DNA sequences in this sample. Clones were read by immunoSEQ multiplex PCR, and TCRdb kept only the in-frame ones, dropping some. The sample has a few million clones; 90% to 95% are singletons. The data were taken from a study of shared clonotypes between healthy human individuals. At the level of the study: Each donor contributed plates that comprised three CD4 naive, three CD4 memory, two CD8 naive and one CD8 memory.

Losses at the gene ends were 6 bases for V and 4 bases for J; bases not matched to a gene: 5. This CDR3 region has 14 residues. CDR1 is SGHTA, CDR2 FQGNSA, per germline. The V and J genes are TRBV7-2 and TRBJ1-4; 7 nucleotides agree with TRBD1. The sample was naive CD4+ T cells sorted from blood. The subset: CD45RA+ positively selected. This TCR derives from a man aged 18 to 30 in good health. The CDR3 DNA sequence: TGTGCCAGCAGTCCCACAGGGGTTAATGAAAAACTGTTTTTT. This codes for CASSPTGVNEKLFF.